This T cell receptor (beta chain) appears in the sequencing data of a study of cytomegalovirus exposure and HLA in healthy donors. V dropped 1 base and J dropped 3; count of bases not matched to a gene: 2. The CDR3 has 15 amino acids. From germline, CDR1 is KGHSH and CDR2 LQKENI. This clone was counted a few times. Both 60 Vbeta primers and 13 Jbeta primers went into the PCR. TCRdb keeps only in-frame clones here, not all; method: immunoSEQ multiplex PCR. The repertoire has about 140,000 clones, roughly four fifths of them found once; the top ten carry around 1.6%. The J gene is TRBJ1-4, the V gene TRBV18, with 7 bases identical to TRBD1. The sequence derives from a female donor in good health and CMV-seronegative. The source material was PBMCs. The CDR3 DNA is TGTGCCAGCTCACCACAGGGACAGTCTAATGAAAAACTGTTTTTT. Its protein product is CASSPQGQSNEKLFF.